The present entry profiles one T cell receptor beta chain with its context. Its antigen is not known. This CDR3 contains 17 residues. CDR1 and CDR2 (germline): SGHTA, FQGNSA. V lost 5 bases to trimming and J lost 6 bases, with 23 bases between them. CD4+ T cells that had been cultured provided DNA sequenced with the Oncomine TCR Beta short-read assay. TCRdb redid the calling of the PCR reads with MiXCR, one entry per CDR3 protein. Among under 20,000 distinct CDR3 sequences listed, roughly two thirds were seen once. The sample belongs to a study of vaccination and CD4 T cells after COVID-19. Study as a whole: There were two doses of either BNT162b2 or mRNA-1273 vaccine given to participants.

The treatment was: approximately nine-day PBMC culture with coronavirus spike peptide pools or control peptides (ViraFEST assay). The V and J genes are TRBV7-2 and TRBJ2-1; the D gene is possibly TRBD2 (7 bases). The sequence came from a human donor who had recovered from COVID-19. Sequencing was done on a sample of CD4+ T cells from blood, cultured in vitro. The CDR3 DNA follows: TGTGCCAGCAGCCTACGAGGGGGGGGTAGCGGGCTCAATGAGCAGTTCTTC. It is translated as CASSLRGGGSGLNEQFF.